The 23 T cell receptor beta chains below were found in one sample sequenced in a study of blood T cell repertoires in COVID-19. Libraries were prepared by immunoSEQ multiplex PCR; TCRdb keeps only in-frame clonotypes and omits some of them. The sample consists of 70,000 or so clones, under 85% of them appearing once. Sequencing input: peripheral blood. The receptors here all came from a man aged 55 to 70 with acute or convalescent COVID-19.

This clone was detected a few times. This chain uses TRBV10-3 with TRBJ2-7; 7 bases fit TRBD1. Germline CDR1 and CDR2: ENHRY and SYGVKD. The CDR3 length is 12 residues. The V gene end was trimmed by 8 bases and the J gene end by 3 bases; junction bases not matched to a gene: 4. CDR3 bases: TGTGCCATCGGAGCAGGGGGCTACGAGCAGTACTTC. Its translation is CAIGAGGYEQYF.

The table lists this clone with a few counts. The chain combines TRBV7-6 with TRBJ2-5; TRBD2 is a possible D gene (6 bases). This CDR3 region has 13 residues. V dropped 5 bases and J dropped 1 base, with 8 bases sitting between them. CDR1 and CDR2 (germline): SGHVS, FNYEAQ. The CDR3 DNA is TGTGCCAGCAGCGGGGACTTCCAAGAGACCCAGTACTTC. Translating it yields CASSGDFQETQYF.

The rearrangement links TRBV6-6 to TRBJ1-1; D unclear. Germline V lookup: CDR1 MNHNY, CDR2 SVGAGI (reference sequence). The CDR3 spans 11 residues. Trimming shortened V by 7 bases and J by 4 bases, and 7 bases separated the two germline ends. CDR3 protein: CASTPGTEAFF. The CDR3 nucleotides read TGTGCCAGCACCCCGGGCACTGAAGCTTTCTTT.

Concerning this clone itself: At one boundary the junction diverges from the germline segment, which might be a read error. The chain has TRBV27 and TRBJ1-2; unclear D gene. Per the germline V gene, CDR1 is MNHEY and CDR2 is SMNVEV (reference sequence). The CDR3 is 13 amino acids. The CDR3 DNA reads as TGTGCCAGCAGTTATCGGGATCGGTATGTCTACACCTTC. Its translation is CASSYRDRYVYTF.

This sequence joins TRBV6-5 and TRBJ1-4; 9 bases fit TRBD1. This CDR3 is built from 16 residues. The germline gives CDR1 MNHEY, CDR2 SVGAGI. V dropped 2 bases and J dropped 7; count of bases not matched to a gene: 8. CDR3 protein: CASSYLRTGGGEKLFF. CDR3 sequence (DNA): TGTGCCAGCAGTTACCTTCGAACAGGGGGCGGTGAAAAACTGTTTTTT.

This clone was found a few times. The chain employs TRBV7-9 and TRBJ1-1; possible D gene TRBD1, 5 bases. Germline CDR1 reads SEHNR; CDR2 reads FQNEAQ (reference sequence). The V gene lost 0 bases and the J gene lost 6 bases, with 11 bases spanning the gap. The CDR3 covers 14 residues. CDR3 DNA: TGTGCCAGCAGCTTAGCTTCCCAGGGCCCTGAAGCTTTCTTT. Its protein product is CASSLASQGPEAFF.

The J gene is TRBJ1-2, the V gene TRBV12-3 or TRBV12-4; D possibly corresponds to TRBD1 (5 bases). V lost 6 bases to trimming and J lost 7 bases, with 12 bases between them. This CDR3 region has 12 residues. In DNA, the CDR3 is TGTGCCAGCAGAGATCAGGGTGTTGGCTACACCTTC. Translating it yields CASRDQGVGYTF.

This chain uses TRBV7-2 with TRBJ1-6, with D perhaps TRBD1 (5 bases). The CDR3 covers 14 residues. Germline loops: CDR1 SGHTA, CDR2 FQGNSA. Trimming removed 5 bases at V and 7 bases at J, with 12 bases between. The CDR3, as DNA: TGTGCCAGCAGCCCCTGGGGGGGGAATTCACCCCTCCACTTT. Translating gives CASSPWGGNSPLHF.

This chain connects TRBV5-1 to TRBJ2-7, with TRBD1 matching over 9 bases. The CDR3 consists of 14 residues. CDR1 is SGHRS, CDR2 YFSETQ, per germline. Losses at the gene ends were 5 bases for V and 3 bases for J; bases not matched to a gene: 6. CDR3 nucleotides: TGCGCCAGCAGATCCTCGGGACAGGGCTACGAGCAGTACTTC. This sequence encodes CASRSSGQGYEQYF. Based on the CDR3 plus reference TRBV5-1 and TRBJ2-7, the full variable domain is KAGVTQTPRYLIKTRGQQVTLSCSPISGHRSVSWYQQTPGQGLQFLFEYFSETQRNKGNFPGRFSGRQFSNSRSEMNVSTLELGDSALYLCASRSSGQGYEQYFGPGTRLTVT.

The chain joins TRBV5-6 to TRBJ1-6; the D gene is possibly TRBD1 (6 bases). With 0 bases removed from V and 4 bases from J, the gap between germline ends came to 14 bases. The CDR3 contains 17 residues. Germline assignment: CDR1 SGHDT and CDR2 YYEEEE. CDR3 in amino acids: CASSLGPRGRYNSPLHF. The CDR3 coding sequence is TGTGCCAGCAGCTTGGGCCCCAGGGGCAGGTATAATTCACCCCTCCACTTT.

The chain joins TRBV10-3 to TRBJ2-7, with 8 positions matching TRBD1. The germline V gene has CDR1 ENHRY and CDR2 SYGVKD. The ends lost 7 bases at V and 4 bases at J; junction bases unmatched: 6. This CDR3 has 13 residues. The CDR3 bases are TGTGCCATCAAAACAGGGGGGTCTTACGAGCAGTACTTC. Its translation: CAIKTGGSYEQYF.

This sequence joins TRBV25-1 and TRBJ2-5, with TRBD2 identical over 12 bases. The CDR3 extends over 14 amino acids. The trim removed 4 bases at V and 4 bases at J, leaving 1 base unmatched. Germline-derived CDR1 and CDR2 are MGHDK and SYGVNS. CDR3 nucleotides: TGTGCCAGCAGTGCTAGCGGGGGGGTAGAGACCCAGTACTTC. Translated, it gives CASSASGGVETQYF.

In its sample, this clone was seen a few times. The V and J genes are TRBV14 and TRBJ1-2, with 7 bases matching TRBD1. V shed 4 bases, J shed 2 bases, and the junction held 7 bases outside the gene matches. The CDR3 extends over 15 amino acids. Germline loops: CDR1 SGHDN, CDR2 FVKESK. CDR3: CASSPGTAPNYGYTF. The CDR3 DNA reads TGTGCCAGCAGCCCCGGGACAGCCCCGAACTATGGCTACACCTTC.

The V and J genes are TRBV5-1 and TRBJ1-6; weak D call: TRBD1 (5 bases). Trimming took off 4 bases at V and 7 bases at J, with 15 bases between the two ends. Germline V gene sequence: CDR1 SGHRS, CDR2 YFSETQ. This CDR3 is built from 15 residues. CDR3 in DNA: TGCGCCAGCAGCCGAAACAGGATAGGAAATTCACCCCTCCACTTT. Translation: CASSRNRIGNSPLHF.

This clone was observed many times. Other DNA sequences from this sample encode an identical CDR3 as well. The chain links TRBV7-9 to TRBJ1-3; no clear D gene. This CDR3 has 14 residues. The V gene lost 1 base and the J gene lost 1 base, with 5 bases spanning the gap. In germline, CDR1 is SEHNR, CDR2 FQNEAQ (reference sequence). The CDR3 reads CASSLVRSGNTIYF. In DNA form, the CDR3 reads TGTGCCAGCAGCTTAGTGAGGTCTGGAAACACCATATATTTT. Supplemented by reference TRBV7-9 and TRBJ1-3, the full variable domain reads DTGVSQNPRHKITKRGQNVTFRCDPISEHNRLYWYRQTLGQGPEFLTYFQNEAQLEKSRLLSDRFSAERPKGSFSTLEIQRTEQGDSAMYLCASSLVRSGNTIYFGEGSWLTVV.

A single count supports this clone. This chain's CDR3 is CASSYGTGDTETQYF. Here the CDR3 DNA reads TGTGCCAGCAGTTATGGGACAGGGGATACGGAGACCCAGTACTTC. The chain is built from TRBV6-2 or TRBV6-3 and TRBJ2-5; 10 bases are shared with TRBD1. The CDR3 loop spans 15 amino acids. Per the germline V gene, CDR1 is MNHEY and CDR2 is SVGEGT. The ends lost 3 bases at V and 5 bases at J; junction bases unmatched: 6.

The chain couples TRBV14 to TRBJ1-1; D is undetermined. The CDR3 extends over 14 amino acids. Trimming took off 4 bases at V and 5 bases at J, with 14 bases between the two ends. Germline V gives CDR1 SGHDN, CDR2 FVKESK. CDR3 in DNA: TGTGCCAGCAGCCCCCAGGAGGGATATACTGAAGCTTTCTTT. As protein: CASSPQEGYTEAFF.

This chain joins TRBV7-9 and TRBJ2-2, with D perhaps TRBD2 (7 bases). V was pared by 2 bases and J by 6 bases, with 19 bases between. From germline, CDR1 is SEHNR and CDR2 FQNEAQ (reference sequence). The CDR3 length is 17 residues. The CDR3 protein is CASSLIYGGGRAGELFF. CDR3 DNA: TGTGCCAGCAGCTTAATCTACGGCGGGGGCAGGGCCGGGGAGCTGTTTTTT.

The chain couples TRBV12-3 or TRBV12-4 to TRBJ1-2; D unclear. The V and J ends lost 7 bases and 0 bases respectively, with 9 bases between them. This CDR3 is 13 amino acids long. CDR3 region: CASKRGANYGYTF. The CDR3 DNA is TGTGCCAGCAAACGGGGAGCTAACTATGGCTACACCTTC.

The V call is TRBV5-1, the J call TRBJ2-5, with 12 nucleotides matching TRBD2. Germline loops: CDR1 SGHRS, CDR2 YFSETQ. The CDR3 is made up of 14 amino acids. Germline trimming cut 4 bases from V and 5 bases from J; bases unmatched to any gene: 3. The CDR3 DNA sequence: TGCGCCAGCAGCATTGGGACTAGCGGGGAGACCCAGTACTTC. Its translation: CASSIGTSGETQYF. Together with reference TRBV5-1 and TRBJ2-5, the CDR3 gives the full variable domain: KAGVTQTPRYLIKTRGQQVTLSCSPISGHRSVSWYQQTPGQGLQFLFEYFSETQRNKGNFPGRFSGRQFSNSRSEMNVSTLELGDSALYLCASSIGTSGETQYFGPGTRLLVL.

This clone was counted a single time. The rearrangement uses TRBV5-1 and TRBJ2-1, with 10 bases fitting TRBD2. This CDR3 is built from 15 residues. V dropped 4 bases and J dropped 8; count of bases not matched to a gene: 9. Germline V CDR1 and CDR2: SGHRS, YFSETQ. CDR3 amino acids: CASSLTGTSEDEQFF. The CDR3 coding sequence is TGCGCCAGCAGCCTTACCGGGACTAGCGAGGATGAGCAGTTCTTC.

J is TRBJ2-1 and V is TRBV30; 12 bases map to TRBD2. The CDR3 is 17 amino acids. Germline assignment: CDR1 GTSNPN and CDR2 SVGIG (reference sequence). The junction had 7 bases not matched to a gene; V was cut back by 3 bases and J by 1 base. CDR3 sequence (DNA): TGTGCCTGGAGCGTGTCAACTAGCGGGGGGTCCTACAATGAGCAGTTCTTC. Protein product: CAWSVSTSGGSYNEQFF.

This rearrangement joins TRBV18 to TRBJ1-2; D is possibly TRBD1 (5 bases). Trimming cost V 2 bases and J 6 bases, with 13 bases left between them. The germline CDR1 and CDR2 sequences are KGHSH and LQKENI. This CDR3 has 14 amino acids. The chain's CDR3 is CASSPTRDSDGYTF. The CDR3 coding sequence is TGTGCCAGCTCACCAACTAGGGACTCAGATGGCTACACCTTC.